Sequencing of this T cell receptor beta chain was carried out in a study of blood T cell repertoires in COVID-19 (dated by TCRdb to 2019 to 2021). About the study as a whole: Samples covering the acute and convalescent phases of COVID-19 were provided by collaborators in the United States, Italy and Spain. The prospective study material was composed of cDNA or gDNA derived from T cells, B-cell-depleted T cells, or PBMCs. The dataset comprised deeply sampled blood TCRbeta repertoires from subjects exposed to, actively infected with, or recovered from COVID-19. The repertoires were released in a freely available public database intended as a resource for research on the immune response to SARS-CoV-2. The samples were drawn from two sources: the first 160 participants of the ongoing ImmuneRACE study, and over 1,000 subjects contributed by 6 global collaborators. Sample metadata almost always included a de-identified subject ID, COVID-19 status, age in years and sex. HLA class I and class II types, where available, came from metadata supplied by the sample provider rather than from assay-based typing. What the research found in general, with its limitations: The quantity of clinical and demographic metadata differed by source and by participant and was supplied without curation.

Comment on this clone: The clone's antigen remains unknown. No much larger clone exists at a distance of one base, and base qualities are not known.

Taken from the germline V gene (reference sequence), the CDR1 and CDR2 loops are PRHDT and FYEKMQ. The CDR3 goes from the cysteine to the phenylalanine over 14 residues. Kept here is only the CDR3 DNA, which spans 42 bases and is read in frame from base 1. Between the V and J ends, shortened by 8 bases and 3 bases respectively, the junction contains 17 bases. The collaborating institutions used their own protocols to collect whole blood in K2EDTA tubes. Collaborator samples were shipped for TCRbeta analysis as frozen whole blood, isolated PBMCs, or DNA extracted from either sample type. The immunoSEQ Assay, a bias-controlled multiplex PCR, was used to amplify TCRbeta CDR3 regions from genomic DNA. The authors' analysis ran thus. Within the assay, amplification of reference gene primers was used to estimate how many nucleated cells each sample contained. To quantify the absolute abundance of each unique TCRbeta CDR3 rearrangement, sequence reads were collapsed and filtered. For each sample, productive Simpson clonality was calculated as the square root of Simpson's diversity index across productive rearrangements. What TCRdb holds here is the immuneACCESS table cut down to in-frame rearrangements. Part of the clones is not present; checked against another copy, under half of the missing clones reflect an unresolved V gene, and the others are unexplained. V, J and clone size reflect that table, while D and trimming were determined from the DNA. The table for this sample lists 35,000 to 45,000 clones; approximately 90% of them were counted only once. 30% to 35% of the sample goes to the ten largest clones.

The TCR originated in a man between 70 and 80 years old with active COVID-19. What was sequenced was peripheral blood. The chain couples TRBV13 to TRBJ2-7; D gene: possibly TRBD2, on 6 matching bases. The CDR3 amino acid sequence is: CASRQQGGFYEQYF. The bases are TGTGCCAGCCGTCAGCAGGGAGGTTTCTACGAGCAGTACTTC.